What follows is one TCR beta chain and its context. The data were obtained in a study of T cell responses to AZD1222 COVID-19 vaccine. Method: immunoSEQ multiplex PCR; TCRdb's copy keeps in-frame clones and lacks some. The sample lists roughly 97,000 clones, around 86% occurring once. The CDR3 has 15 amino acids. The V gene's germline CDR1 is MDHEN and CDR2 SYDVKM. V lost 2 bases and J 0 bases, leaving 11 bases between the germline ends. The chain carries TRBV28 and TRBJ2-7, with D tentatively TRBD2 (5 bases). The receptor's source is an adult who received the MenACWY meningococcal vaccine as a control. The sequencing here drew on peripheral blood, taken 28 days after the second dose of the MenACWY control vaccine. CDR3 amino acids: CASSLTSGVSYEQYF. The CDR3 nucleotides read TGTGCCAGCAGTTTAACATCCGGGGTCTCCTACGAGCAGTACTTC.